Detailed here is one TCR beta chain. Its antigen is not yet known. No quality values exist for individual bases; no much larger clone is one base distant. For CDR1 and CDR2, the germline V gene lists SGHTA and FQGTGA. V was cut back by 3 bases and J by 7 bases, leaving a gap of 13 bases between them. Inclusive of the bounding cysteine and phenylalanine, the CDR3 is 13 residues long. The kept DNA is CDR3 alone, 39 bases in frame from the first base. TCRbeta CDR3 regions were amplified from genomic DNA using the immunoSEQ Assay, a bias-controlled multiplex PCR. The published analysis was carried out like this. The number of nucleated cells in each sample was estimated from the amplification of reference gene primers within the assay. To quantify the absolute abundance of each unique TCRbeta CDR3 rearrangement, sequence reads were collapsed and filtered. For each sample, productive Simpson clonality was calculated as the square root of Simpson's diversity index across productive rearrangements. The source is immuneACCESS, and TCRdb retained only in-frame sequences with V and J called. Part of the clones is not carried over; for the studies checked, unresolved V genes explain less than half of this, and the remainder is unexplained. Clonal size and the V and J genes are those of that table, whereas D and trimming came from the DNA. The sample table contains roughly 100,000 clones; only one count was recorded for 82% of them. The ten largest clones represent over 9.5% of the sample.

Collaborating institutions collected whole blood in K2EDTA tubes following their own protocols. For TCRbeta analysis, collaborators shipped samples as frozen whole blood, isolated PBMCs, or DNA extracted from either of those sample types. The record originates from a study of blood T cell repertoires in COVID-19 (dated by TCRdb to 2019 to 2021). About the investigation overall: Collaborator samples came from the United States, Italy and Spain and covered acute and convalescent phases of COVID-19. The repertoires were made available in a free public database intended to serve as a resource for research on the immune response to SARS-CoV-2. Deeply sampled blood TCRbeta repertoires from subjects exposed to, actively infected with, or recovered from COVID-19 were included in the dataset. The samples were drawn from two sources: the first 160 participants of the ongoing ImmuneRACE study, and 1,000 to 1,500 subjects contributed by 6 global collaborators. Nearly every sample came with metadata listing a de-identified subject ID, COVID-19 status, age in years and sex. HLA class I and class II types, where available, came from metadata supplied by the sample provider rather than from assay-based typing. The prospective study material was composed of cDNA or gDNA derived from T cells, B-cell-depleted T cells, or PBMCs.

Overall study outcomes, separate from this receptor: The amount of clinical and demographic metadata varied by source and participant and was provided uncurated.

The source of this sequence is a man between 65 and 85 years old with acute or convalescent COVID-19. Input material: peripheral blood. Here the chain combines TRBV7-3 and TRBJ2-7, with the D segment identity uncertain. The DNA sequence is given as TGTGCCAGCAGCTTTGGCGGAATTTCAGAGCAGTACTTC. This gives the protein CASSFGGISEQYF.